Following are 3 T cell receptor beta chains from one sample sequenced in a study of low-dose radiotherapy and immunotherapy resistance in tumors. TRAV- and TRBV-specific primers, spanning alpha and beta chains, primed first-strand cDNA. The authors amplified TCRs for roughly 20 PCR cycles with a constant-region primer and a V-primer adapter. TCRdb re-called the reads through MiXCR, storing one row per CDR3 protein. The sample has 60,000 or so distinct CDR3 sequences; around 23% are singletons. The time point was: after trial treatment. Treatment here: LDRT plus nivolumab, ipilimumab, low-dose cyclophosphamide and aspirin (RACIN trial). Specimen: PBMCs, collected after low-dose radiotherapy plus immunotherapy. The receptor set was obtained from a male donor with prostate cancer.

This clonotype was recorded at least ten times. This chain links TRBV28 with TRBJ2-3; 10 bases match TRBD1. The junction had 6 bases not matched to a gene; V was cut back by 2 bases and J by 4 bases. The CDR3 is made up of 16 amino acids. Germline V lookup: CDR1 MDHEN, CDR2 SYDVKM. The CDR3 DNA reads as TGTGCCAGCAGTTTAAGACGAGGGACAGGGGCAGATACGCAGTATTTT. It codes for CASSLRRGTGADTQYF. Combining the CDR3 with reference TRBV28 and TRBJ2-3 gives the whole variable domain DVKVTQSSRYLVKRTGEKVFLECVQDMDHENMFWYRQDPGLGLRLIYFSYDVKMKEKGDIPEGYSVSREKKERFSLILESASTNQTSMYLCASSLRRGTGADTQYFGPGTRLTVL.

At least ten counts were recorded for this clonotype. V gene TRBV18 combines with J gene TRBJ2-7, with 9 nucleotides matching TRBD1. The germline V gene has CDR1 KGHSH and CDR2 LQKENI. J lost 12 bases, V lost 4 bases, and 7 bases had no gene match. This CDR3 is built from 12 residues. The CDR3 is CASSQGQGPWYF. The CDR3 region has the DNA TGTGCCAGCTCACAGGGACAGGGACCATGGTACTTC.

There are many counts of this clonotype. V gene TRBV4-1 combines with J gene TRBJ1-5, with D perhaps TRBD1 (6 bases). Trimming took 4 bases from V and 6 from J, leaving 13 bases between them. The germline V gene has CDR1 MGHRA and CDR2 YSYEKL. The CDR3 spans 14 residues. As DNA, the CDR3 is TGCGCCAGCAGCCCTTCAGGGGCGGGTCAGCCCCAGCATTTT. It specifies CASSPSGAGQPQHF.